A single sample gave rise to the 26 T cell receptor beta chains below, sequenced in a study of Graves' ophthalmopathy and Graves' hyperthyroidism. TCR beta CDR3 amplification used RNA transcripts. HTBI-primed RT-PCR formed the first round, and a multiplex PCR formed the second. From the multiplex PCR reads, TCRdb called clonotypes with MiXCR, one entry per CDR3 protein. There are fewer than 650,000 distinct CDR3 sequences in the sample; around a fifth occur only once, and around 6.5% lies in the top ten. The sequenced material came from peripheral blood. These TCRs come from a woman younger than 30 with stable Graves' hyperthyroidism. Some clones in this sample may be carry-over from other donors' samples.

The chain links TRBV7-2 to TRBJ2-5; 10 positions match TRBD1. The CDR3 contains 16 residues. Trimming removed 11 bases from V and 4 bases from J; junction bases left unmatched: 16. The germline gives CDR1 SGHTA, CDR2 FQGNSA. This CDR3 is CAWSDPRDRGIETQYF. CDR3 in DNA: TGTGCCTGGAGTGACCCGAGGGACAGGGGAATAGAGACCCAGTACTTC.

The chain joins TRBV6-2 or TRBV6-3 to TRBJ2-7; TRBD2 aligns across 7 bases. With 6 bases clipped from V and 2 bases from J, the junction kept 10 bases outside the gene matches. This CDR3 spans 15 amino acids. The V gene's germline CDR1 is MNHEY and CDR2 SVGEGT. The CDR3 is CASSPIAGLPYEQYF. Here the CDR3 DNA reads TGTGCCAGCAGCCCCATAGCGGGCCTGCCCTACGAGCAGTACTTC.

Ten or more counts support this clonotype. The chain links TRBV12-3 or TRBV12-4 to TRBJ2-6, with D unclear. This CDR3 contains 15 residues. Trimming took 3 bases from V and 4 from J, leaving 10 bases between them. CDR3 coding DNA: TGTGCCAGCAGTTTGCGTGGCGCAGGGGCCAACGTCCTGACTTTC. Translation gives CASSLRGAGANVLTF.

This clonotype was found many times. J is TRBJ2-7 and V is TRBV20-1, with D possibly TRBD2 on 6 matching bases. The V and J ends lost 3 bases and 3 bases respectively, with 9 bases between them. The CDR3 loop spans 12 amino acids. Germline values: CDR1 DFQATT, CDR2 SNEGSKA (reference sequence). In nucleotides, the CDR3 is TGCAGTGCTAGGGACTACCGCTACGAGCAGTACTTC. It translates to CSARDYRYEQYF.

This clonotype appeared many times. The CDR3 nucleotides are TGTGCCAGCAGAGCCACAGCTAACTATGGCTACACCTTC. Amino acids: CASRATANYGYTF. J is TRBJ1-2 and V is TRBV6-1, with D hard to call. Germline lookup yields CDR1 MNHNS and CDR2 SASEGT. The CDR3 has 13 amino acids. Between the trimmed V and J ends, which lost 6 bases and 0 bases, there was a span of 8 bases.

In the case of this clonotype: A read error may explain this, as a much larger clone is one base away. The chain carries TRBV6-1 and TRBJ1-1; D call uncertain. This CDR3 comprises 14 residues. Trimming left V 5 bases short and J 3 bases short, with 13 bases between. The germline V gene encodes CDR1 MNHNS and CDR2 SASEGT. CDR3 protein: CASSLTRVDTEAFF. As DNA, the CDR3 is TGTGCCAGCAGTCTGACACGCGTGGACACTGAAGCTTTCTTT.

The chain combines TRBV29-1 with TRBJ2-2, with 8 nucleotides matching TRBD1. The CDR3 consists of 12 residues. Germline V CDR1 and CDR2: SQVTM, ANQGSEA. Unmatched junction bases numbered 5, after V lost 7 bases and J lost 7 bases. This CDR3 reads CSARQGIGELFF. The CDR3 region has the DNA TGCAGCGCAAGACAGGGGATCGGGGAGCTGTTTTTT.

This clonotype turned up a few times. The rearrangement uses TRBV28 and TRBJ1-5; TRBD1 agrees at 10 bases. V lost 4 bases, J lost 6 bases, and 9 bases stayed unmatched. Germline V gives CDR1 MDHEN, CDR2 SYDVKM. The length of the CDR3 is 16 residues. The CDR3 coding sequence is TGTGCCAGCAGTTCACCCGGACAGGGGGAGGGTCAGCCCCAGCATTTT. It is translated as CASSSPGQGEGQPQHF.

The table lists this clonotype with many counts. The CDR3 DNA reads TGTGCCAGCAGCTTGACAGGGGGAGGGAAAGAGACCCAGTACTTC. Amino acid sequence: CASSLTGGGKETQYF. The genes are TRBV12-3 or TRBV12-4 and TRBJ2-5, with 9 positions matching TRBD1. The ends lost 6 bases at V and 3 bases at J; junction bases unmatched: 8. The CDR3 covers 15 residues.

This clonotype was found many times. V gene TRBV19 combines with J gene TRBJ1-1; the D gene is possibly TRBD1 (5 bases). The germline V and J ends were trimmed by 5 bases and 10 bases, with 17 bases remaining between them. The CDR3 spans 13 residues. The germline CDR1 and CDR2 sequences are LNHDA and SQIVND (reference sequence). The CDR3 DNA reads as TGTGCCAGTAGTCCTGGGACGTATGAAGTAGCTTTCTTT. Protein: CASSPGTYEVAFF. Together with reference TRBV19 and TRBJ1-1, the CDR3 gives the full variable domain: DGGITQSPKYLFRKEGQNVTLSCEQNLNHDAMYWYRQDPGQGLRLIYYSQIVNDFQKGDIAEGYSVSREKKESFPLTVTSAQKNPTAFYLCASSPGTYEVAFFGQGTRLTVV.

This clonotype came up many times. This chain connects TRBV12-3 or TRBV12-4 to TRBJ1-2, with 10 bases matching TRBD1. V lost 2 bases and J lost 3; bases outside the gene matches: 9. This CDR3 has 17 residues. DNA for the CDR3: TGTGCCAGCAGTTTAAGATTATCTGGGACAGGGGACTATGGCTACACCTTC. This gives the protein CASSLRLSGTGDYGYTF.

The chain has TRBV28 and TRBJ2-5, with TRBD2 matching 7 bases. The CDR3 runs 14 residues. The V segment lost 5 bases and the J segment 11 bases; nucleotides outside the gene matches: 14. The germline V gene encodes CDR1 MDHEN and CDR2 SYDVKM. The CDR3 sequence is CASSTRTRPGEQYF. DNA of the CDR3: TGTGCCAGCAGTACTCGGACTAGGCCTGGGGAGCAGTACTTC.

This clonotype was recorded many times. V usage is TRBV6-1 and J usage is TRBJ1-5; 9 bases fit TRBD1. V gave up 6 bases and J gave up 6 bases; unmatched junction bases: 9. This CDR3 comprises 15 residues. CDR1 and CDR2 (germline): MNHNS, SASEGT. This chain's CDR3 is CASSPDRGFGQPQHF. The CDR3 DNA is TGTGCCAGCAGCCCCGACAGGGGGTTTGGTCAGCCCCAGCATTTT.

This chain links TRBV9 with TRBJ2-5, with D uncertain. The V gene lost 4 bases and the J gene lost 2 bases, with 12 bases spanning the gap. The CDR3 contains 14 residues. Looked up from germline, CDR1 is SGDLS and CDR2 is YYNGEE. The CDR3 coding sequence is TGTGCCAGCAGCCTCCAAGTAGGGCAAGAGACCCAGTACTTC. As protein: CASSLQVGQETQYF.

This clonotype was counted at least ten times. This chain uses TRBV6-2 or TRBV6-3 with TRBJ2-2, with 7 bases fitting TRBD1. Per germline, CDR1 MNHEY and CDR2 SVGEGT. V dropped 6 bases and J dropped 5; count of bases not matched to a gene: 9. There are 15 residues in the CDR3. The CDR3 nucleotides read TGTGCCAGCAGCCTACAGGGGCCGGTTACCGGGGAGCTGTTTTTT. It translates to CASSLQGPVTGELFF.

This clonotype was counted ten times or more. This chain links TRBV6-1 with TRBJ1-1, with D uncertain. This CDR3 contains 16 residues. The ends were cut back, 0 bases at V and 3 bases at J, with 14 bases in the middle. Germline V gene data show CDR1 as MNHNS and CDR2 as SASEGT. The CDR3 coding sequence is TGTGCCAGCAGTGAAGCGCTATTACAGTCGGACACTGAAGCTTTCTTT. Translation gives CASSEALLQSDTEAFF.

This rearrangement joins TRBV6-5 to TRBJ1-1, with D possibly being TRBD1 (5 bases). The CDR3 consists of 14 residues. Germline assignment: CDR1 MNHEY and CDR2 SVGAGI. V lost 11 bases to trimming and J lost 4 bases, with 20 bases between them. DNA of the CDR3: TGTGCCTGCACTTTGATGCGGGGGAGCACTGAAGCTTTCTTT. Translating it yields CACTLMRGSTEAFF.

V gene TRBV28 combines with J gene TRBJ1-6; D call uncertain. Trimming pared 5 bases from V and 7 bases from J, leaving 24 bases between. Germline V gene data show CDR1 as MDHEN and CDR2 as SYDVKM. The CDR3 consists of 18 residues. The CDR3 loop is CASSPPWWVERRNSPLHF. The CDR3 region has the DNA TGTGCCAGCAGTCCGCCCTGGTGGGTTGAGAGGAGGAATTCACCCCTCCACTTT.

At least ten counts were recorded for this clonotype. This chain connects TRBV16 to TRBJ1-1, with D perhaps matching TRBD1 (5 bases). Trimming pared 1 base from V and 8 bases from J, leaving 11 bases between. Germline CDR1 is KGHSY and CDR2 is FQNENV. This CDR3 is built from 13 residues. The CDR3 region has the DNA TGTGCCAGCAGCCAATATTCTGACAGCGAAGCTTTCTTT. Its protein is CASSQYSDSEAFF.

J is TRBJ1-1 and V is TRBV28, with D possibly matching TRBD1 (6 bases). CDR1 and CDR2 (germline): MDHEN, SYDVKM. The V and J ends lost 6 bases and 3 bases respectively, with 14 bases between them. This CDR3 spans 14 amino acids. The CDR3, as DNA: TGTGCCAGCAGACAGGGACTCTCGTACACTGAAGCTTTCTTT. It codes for CASRQGLSYTEAFF.

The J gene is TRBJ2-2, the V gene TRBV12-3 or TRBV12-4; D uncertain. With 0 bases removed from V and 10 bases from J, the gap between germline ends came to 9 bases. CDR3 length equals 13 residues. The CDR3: CASSLAPWQELFF. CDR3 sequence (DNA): TGTGCCAGCAGTTTAGCGCCGTGGCAGGAGCTGTTTTTT.

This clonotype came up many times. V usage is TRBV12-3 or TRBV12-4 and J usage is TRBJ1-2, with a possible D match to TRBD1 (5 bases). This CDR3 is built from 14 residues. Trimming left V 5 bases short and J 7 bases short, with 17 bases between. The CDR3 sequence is CASSRGRLSGGYTF. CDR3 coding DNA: TGTGCCAGCAGTCGGGGCCGGCTTTCCGGTGGCTACACCTTC.

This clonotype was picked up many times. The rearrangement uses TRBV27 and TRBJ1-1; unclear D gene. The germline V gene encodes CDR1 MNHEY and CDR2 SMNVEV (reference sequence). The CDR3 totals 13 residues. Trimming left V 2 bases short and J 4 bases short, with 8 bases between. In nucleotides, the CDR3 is TGTGCCAGCAGTTTAGTGACTTCCACTGAAGCTTTCTTT. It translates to CASSLVTSTEAFF.

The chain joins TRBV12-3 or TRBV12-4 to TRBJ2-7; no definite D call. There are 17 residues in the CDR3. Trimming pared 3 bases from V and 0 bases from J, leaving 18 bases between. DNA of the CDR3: TGTGCCAGCAGTTTCTGGAGCCTCTCACACTCCTCCTACGAGCAGTACTTC. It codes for CASSFWSLSHSSYEQYF.

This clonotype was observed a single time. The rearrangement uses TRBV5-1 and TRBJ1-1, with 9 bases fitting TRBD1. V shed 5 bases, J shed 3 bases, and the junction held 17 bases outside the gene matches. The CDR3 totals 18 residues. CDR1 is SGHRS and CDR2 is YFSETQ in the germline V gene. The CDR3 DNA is TGCGCCAGCAGATTGAGGTACAGGGGGCATCTTCTGGACACTGAAGCTTTCTTT. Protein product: CASRLRYRGHLLDTEAFF.

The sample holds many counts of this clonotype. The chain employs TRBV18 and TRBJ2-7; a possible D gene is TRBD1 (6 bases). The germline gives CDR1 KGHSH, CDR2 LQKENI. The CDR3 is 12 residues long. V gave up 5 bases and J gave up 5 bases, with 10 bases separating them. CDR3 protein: CASSFDRNEQYF. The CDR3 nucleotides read TGTGCCAGCTCATTCGACAGGAACGAGCAGTACTTC.